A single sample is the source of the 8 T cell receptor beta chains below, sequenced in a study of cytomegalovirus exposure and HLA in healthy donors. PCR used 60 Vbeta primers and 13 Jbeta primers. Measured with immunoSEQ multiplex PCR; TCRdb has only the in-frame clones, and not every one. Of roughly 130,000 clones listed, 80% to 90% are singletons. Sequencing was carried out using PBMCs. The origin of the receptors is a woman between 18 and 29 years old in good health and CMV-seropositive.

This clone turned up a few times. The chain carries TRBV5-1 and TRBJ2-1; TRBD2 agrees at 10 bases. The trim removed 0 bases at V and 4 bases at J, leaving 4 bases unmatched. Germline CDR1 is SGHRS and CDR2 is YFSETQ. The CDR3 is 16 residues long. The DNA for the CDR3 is TGCGCCAGCAGCTTGGAACTAGCGGGGCCTTACAATGAGCAGTTCTTC. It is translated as CASSLELAGPYNEQFF.

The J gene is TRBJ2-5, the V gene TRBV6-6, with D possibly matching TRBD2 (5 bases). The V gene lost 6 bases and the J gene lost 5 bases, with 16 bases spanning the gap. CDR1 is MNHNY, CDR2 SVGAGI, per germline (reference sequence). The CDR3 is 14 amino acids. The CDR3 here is CASSELGVLETQYF. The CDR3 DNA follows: TGTGCCAGCAGCGAACTCGGGGTTCTGGAGACCCAGTACTTC.

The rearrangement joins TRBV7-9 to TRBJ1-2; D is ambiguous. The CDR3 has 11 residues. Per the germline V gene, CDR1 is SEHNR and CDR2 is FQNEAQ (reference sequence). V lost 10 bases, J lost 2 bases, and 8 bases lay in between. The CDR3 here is CAIPGNYGYTF. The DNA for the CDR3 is TGTGCCATACCGGGAAACTATGGCTACACCTTC.

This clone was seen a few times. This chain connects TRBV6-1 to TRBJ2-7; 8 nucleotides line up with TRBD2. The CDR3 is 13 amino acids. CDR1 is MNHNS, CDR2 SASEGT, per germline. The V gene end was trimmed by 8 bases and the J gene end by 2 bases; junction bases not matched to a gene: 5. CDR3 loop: CASEDSGAYEQYF. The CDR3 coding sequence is TGTGCCAGCGAGGATAGCGGGGCCTACGAGCAGTACTTC.

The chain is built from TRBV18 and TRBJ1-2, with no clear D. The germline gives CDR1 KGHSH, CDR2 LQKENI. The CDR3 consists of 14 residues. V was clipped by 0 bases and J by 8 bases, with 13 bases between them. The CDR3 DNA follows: TGTGCCAGCTCACCACCTGCGACCAGAGGAGGCTACACCTTC. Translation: CASSPPATRGGYTF.

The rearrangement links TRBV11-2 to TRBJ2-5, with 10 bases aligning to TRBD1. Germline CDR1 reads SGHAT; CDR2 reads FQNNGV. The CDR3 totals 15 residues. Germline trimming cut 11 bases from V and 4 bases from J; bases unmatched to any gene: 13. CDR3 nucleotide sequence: TGTGCCTCCAGCTTCGTGACAGGGGGCATAGAGACCCAGTACTTC. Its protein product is CASSFVTGGIETQYF.

The CDR3 loop reads CAWSTGLRQPQHF. CDR3 coding DNA: TGTGCCTGGAGTACGGGACTGAGGCAGCCCCAGCATTTT. This chain uses TRBV30 with TRBJ1-5, with D tentatively TRBD1 (5 bases). This CDR3 region has 13 residues. V gave up 2 bases and J gave up 7 bases, with 12 bases separating them. CDR1 GTSNPN and CDR2 SVGIG come from the germline V gene (reference sequence).

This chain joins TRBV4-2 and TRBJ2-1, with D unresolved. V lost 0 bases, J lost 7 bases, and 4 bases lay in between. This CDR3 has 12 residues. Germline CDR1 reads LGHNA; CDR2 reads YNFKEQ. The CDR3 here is CASSQERNEQFF. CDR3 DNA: TGTGCCAGCAGCCAAGAGAGGAATGAGCAGTTCTTC.